This T cell receptor (beta chain) was sequenced for a study of blood T cell repertoires in COVID-19. Cohort 3 donors were reported recovered after two negative PCRs, clearance, or symptom resolution. Libraries were prepared by immunoSEQ multiplex PCR; TCRdb keeps only in-frame clonotypes and omits some of them. The repertoire holds some 320,000 clones, around nine tenths seen once, with 2% to 3% in the top ten. Trimming at V came to 0 bases and at J to 5 bases, leaving 6 bases not matched to a gene. CDR3 length equals 15 residues. Germline CDR1 is GTSNPN and CDR2 is SVGIG (reference sequence). The table lists this clone with a count of one.

This clonotype was obtained from a man aged 55 to 70 who had recovered from COVID-19. This chain uses TRBV30 with TRBJ2-3; TRBD2 aligns across 9 bases. The sequenced sample was PBMCs or T cells enriched from blood (not recorded which). CDR3 region: CAWSVRLAGRDTQYF. CDR3 DNA sequence: TGTGCCTGGAGTGTGAGGCTAGCGGGAAGAGATACGCAGTATTTT.